This T cell receptor beta chain was sequenced during a study of long-term antiretroviral therapy in people with HIV. Study-level findings and limits: Before ART, certain clones expanded, and these dominated the repertoire at all time points.

To note about this clone: Its antigen is undetermined.

A v3.0 immunoSEQ assay was performed at survey level. The assay was immunoSEQ multiplex PCR, and TCRdb's table has in-frame clones only and misses some. The sample includes about 25,000 clones, under 80% of them seen just once. V was clipped by 4 bases and J by 0 bases; unmatched bases: 9. This CDR3 comprises 17 residues. Per germline, CDR1 SGHVS and CDR2 FNYEAQ. Specimen: unsorted PBMCs, collected 1.1 years before starting antiretroviral therapy. This chain connects TRBV7-6 to TRBJ2-1; 7 bases line up with TRBD2. The TCR comes from a middle-aged woman with HIV. The CDR3 DNA reads as TGTGCCAGCAGCTGGAACAGCGGGGAAAGCTCCTACAATGAGCAGTTCTTC. As protein: CASSWNSGESSYNEQFF.